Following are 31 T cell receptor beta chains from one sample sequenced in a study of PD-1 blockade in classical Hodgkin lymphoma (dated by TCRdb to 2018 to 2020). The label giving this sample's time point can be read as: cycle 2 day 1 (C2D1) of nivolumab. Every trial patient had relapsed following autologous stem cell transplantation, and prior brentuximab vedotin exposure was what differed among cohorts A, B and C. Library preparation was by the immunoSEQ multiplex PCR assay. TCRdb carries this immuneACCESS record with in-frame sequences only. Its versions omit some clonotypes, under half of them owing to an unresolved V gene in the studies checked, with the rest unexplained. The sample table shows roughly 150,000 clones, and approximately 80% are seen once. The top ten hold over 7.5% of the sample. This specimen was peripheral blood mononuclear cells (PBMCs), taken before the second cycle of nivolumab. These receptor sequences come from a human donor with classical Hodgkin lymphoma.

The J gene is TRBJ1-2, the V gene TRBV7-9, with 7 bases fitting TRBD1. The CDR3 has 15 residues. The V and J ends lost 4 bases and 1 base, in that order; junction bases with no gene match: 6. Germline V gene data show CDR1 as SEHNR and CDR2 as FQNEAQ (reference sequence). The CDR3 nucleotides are TGTGCCAGCAGCTATGGGGACAGAAATAACTATGGCTACACCTTC. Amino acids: CASSYGDRNNYGYTF.

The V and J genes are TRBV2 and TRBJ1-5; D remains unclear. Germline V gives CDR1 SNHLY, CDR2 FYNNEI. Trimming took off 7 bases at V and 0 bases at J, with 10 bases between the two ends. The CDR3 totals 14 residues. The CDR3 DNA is TGTGCCAGCAAACGGGGAGATAGCAATCAGCCCCAGCATTTT. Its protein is CASKRGDSNQPQHF.

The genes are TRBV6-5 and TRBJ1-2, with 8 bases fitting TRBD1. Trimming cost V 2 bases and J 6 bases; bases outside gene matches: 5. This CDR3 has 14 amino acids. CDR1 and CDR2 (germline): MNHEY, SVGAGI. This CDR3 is CASSYRQGKDGYTF. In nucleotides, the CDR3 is TGTGCCAGCAGTTACCGACAGGGGAAGGATGGCTACACCTTC.

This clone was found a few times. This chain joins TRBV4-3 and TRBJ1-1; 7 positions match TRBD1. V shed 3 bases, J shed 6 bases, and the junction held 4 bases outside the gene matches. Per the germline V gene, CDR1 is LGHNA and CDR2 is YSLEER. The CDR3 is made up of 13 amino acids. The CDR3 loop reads CASSHDRAAEAFF. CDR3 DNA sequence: TGCGCCAGCAGCCATGACAGGGCGGCTGAAGCTTTCTTT.

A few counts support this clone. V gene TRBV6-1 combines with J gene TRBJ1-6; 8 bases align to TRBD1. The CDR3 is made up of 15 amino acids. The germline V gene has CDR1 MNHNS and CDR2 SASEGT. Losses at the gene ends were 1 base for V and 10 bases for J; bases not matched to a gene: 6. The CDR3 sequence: CASSEETGEFSPLHF. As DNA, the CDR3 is TGTGCCAGCAGTGAAGAGACAGGGGAGTTCTCACCCCTCCACTTT.

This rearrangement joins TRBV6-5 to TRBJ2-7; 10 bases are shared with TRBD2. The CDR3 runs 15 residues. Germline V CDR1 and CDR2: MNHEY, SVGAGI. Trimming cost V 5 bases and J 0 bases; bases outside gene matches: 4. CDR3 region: CASSPGTSASYEQYF. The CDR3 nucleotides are TGTGCCAGCAGTCCCGGGACTAGCGCCTCCTACGAGCAGTACTTC.

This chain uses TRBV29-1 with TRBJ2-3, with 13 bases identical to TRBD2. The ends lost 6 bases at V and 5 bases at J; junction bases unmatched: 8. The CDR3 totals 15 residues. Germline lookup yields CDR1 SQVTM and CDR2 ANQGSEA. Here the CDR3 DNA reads TGCAGCGTCGGCCGACTAGCGGGGGGCGGAGATACGCAGTATTTT. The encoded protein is CSVGRLAGGGDTQYF.

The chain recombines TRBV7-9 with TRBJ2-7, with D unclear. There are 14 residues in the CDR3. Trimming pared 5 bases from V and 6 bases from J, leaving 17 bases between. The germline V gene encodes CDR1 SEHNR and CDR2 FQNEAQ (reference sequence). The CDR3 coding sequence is TGTGCCAGCAGCCCGCCAGGAAGTTTAGGCGAGCAGTACTTC. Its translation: CASSPPGSLGEQYF.

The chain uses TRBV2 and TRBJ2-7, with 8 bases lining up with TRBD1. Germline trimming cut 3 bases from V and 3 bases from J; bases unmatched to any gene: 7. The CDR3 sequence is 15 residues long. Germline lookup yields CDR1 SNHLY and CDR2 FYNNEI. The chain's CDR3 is CASSDGQGGHYEQYF. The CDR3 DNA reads TGTGCCAGCAGTGATGGACAGGGAGGCCACTACGAGCAGTACTTC.

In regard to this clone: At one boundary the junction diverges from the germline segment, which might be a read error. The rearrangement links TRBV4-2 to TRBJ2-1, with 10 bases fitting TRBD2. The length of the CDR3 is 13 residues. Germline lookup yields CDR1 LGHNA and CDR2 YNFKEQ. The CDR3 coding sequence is TGTGCCAGCAGCCAAGAACTAGCGGGGACCTTAATCTTC. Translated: CASSQELAGTLIF.

CDR3 sequence reads: CASSLGPVLAPNEQFF. Here the CDR3 DNA reads TGTGCCAGCAGCTTAGGACCGGTACTAGCGCCAAATGAGCAGTTCTTC. V usage is TRBV7-2 and J usage is TRBJ2-1; TRBD2 matches at 7 bases. The ends lost 1 base at V and 7 bases at J; junction bases unmatched: 10. CDR1 SGHTA and CDR2 FQGNSA come from the germline V gene. The CDR3 has 16 residues. Complete variable domain (other parts from reference TRBV7-2 and TRBJ2-1): GAGVSQSPSNKVTEKGKDVELRCDPISGHTALYWYRQSLGQGLEFLIYFQGNSAPDKSGLPSDRFSAERTGGSVSTLTIQRTQQEDSAVYLCASSLGPVLAPNEQFFGPGTRLTVL.

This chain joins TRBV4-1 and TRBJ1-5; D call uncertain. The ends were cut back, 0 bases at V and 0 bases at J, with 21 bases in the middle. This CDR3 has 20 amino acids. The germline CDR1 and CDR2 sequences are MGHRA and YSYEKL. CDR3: CASSQDPALKRGYSNQPQHF. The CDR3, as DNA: TGCGCCAGCAGCCAAGATCCGGCTCTGAAAAGAGGGTATAGCAATCAGCCCCAGCATTTT.

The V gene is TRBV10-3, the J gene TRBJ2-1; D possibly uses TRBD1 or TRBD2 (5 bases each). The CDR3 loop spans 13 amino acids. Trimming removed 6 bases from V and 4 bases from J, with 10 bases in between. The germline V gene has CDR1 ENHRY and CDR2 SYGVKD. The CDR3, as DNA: TGTGCCATCAGGGGGGACCAATACAATGAGCAGTTCTTC. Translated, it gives CAIRGDQYNEQFF.

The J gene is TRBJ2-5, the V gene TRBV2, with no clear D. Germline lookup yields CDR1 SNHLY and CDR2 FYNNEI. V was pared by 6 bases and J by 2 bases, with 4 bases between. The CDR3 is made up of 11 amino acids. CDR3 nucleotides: TGTGCCAGCAGCGTGCAAGAGACCCAGTACTTC. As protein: CASSVQETQYF.

DNA for the CDR3: TGTGCCAGCAGTGATGTAGGACAGGGCCCATTGAGCTCCTACAATGAGCAGTTCTTC. It is translated as CASSDVGQGPLSSYNEQFF. This chain connects TRBV2 to TRBJ2-1; 8 bases are shared with TRBD1. Germline lookup yields CDR1 SNHLY and CDR2 FYNNEI. CDR3 size: 19 residues. The junction had 13 bases not matched to a gene; V was cut back by 3 bases and J by 0 bases.

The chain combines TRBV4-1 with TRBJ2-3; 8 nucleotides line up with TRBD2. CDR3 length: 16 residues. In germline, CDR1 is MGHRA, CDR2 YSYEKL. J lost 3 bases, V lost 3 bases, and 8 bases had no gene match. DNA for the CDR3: TGCGCCAGCAGCCAGCGTAGCGGGATGGCGACAGATACGCAGTATTTT. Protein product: CASSQRSGMATDTQYF.

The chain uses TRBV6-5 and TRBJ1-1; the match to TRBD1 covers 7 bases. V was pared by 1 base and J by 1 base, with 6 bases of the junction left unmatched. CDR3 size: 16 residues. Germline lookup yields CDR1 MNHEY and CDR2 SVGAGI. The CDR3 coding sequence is TGTGCCAGCAGTTACTGGGGCAGGGGGGGGAACACTGAAGCTTTCTTT. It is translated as CASSYWGRGGNTEAFF.

CDR3 coding DNA: TGTGCCAGCAGTTTTGGGGCGGGAGCTCGAGAGACCCAGTACTTC. Protein: CASSFGAGARETQYF. The gene calls are TRBV28 and TRBJ2-5; 7 bases align to TRBD2. The germline CDR1 and CDR2 sequences are MDHEN and SYDVKM. Trimming at V came to 3 bases and at J to 4 bases, leaving 8 bases not matched to a gene. The CDR3 has 15 amino acids.

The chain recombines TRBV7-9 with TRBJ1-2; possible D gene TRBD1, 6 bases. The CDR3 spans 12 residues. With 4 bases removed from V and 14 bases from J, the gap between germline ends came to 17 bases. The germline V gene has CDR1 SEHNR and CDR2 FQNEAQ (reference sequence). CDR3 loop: CASSSQLGGLTF. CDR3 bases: TGTGCCAGCAGCTCCCAATTAGGGGGGTTAACCTTC.

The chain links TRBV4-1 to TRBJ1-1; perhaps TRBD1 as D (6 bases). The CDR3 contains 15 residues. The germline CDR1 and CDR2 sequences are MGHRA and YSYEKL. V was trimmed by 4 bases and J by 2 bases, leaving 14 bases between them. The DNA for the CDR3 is TGCGCCAGCAGCCTTAGGGACAAAATAAACACTGAAGCTTTCTTT. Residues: CASSLRDKINTEAFF.

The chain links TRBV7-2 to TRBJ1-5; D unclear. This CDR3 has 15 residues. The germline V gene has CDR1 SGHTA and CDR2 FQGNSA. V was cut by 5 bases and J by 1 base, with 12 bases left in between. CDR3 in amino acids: CASSARGLSNQPQHF. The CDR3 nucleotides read TGTGCCAGCAGCGCCCGTGGGTTGAGCAATCAGCCCCAGCATTTT. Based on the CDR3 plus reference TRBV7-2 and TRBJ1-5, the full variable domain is GAGVSQSPSNKVTEKGKDVELRCDPISGHTALYWYRQSLGQGLEFLIYFQGNSAPDKSGLPSDRFSAERTGGSVSTLTIQRTQQEDSAVYLCASSARGLSNQPQHFGDGTRLSIL.

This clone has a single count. Written as DNA, the CDR3 is TGCGCCAGGAAAAGGGGACAGACCTATGGCTACACCTTC. This codes for CARKRGQTYGYTF. This sequence joins TRBV23-1 and TRBJ1-2; TRBD1 matches 7 bases. TRBV23-1 is an ORF; its function is uncertain. The junction had 8 bases not matched to a gene; V was cut back by 9 bases and J by 4 bases. This CDR3 is 13 amino acids long.

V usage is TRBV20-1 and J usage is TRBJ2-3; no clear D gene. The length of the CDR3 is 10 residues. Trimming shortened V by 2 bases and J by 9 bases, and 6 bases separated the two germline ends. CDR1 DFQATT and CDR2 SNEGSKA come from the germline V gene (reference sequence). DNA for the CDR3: TGCAGTGCTAGATCCGGAACGCAGTATTTT. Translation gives CSARSGTQYF.

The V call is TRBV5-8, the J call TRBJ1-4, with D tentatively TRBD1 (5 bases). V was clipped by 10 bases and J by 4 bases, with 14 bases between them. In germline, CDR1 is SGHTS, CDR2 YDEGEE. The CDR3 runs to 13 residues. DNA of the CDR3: TGTGCCGGGACGACAGTATATAATGAAAAACTGTTTTTT. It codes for CAGTTVYNEKLFF.

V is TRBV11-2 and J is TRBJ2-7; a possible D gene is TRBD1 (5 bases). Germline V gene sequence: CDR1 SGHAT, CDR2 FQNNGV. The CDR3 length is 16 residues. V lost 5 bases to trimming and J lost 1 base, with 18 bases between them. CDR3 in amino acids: CASSQGGWAKSYEQYF. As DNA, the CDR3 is TGTGCCAGCAGCCAGGGTGGCTGGGCCAAATCCTACGAGCAGTACTTC.

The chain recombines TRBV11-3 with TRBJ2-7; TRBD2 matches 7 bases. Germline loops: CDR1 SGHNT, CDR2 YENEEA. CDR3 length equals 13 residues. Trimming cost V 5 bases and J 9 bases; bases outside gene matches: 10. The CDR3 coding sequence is TGTGCCAGCAGCCAAGGGGACTATGGAGTGCAGTACTTC. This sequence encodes CASSQGDYGVQYF.

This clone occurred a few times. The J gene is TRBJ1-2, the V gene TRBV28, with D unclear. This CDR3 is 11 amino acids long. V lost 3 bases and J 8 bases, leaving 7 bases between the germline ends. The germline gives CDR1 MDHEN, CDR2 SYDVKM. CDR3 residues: CASSLRRGYTF. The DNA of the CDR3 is TGTGCCAGCAGTTTGCGGAGGGGCTACACCTTC.

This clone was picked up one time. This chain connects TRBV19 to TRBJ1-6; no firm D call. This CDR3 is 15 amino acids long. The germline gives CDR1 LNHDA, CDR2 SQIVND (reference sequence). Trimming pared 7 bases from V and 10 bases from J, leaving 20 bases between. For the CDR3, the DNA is TGTGCCAGTAATCGATCGGGAGGGCGAAACTCACCCCTCCACTTT. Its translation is CASNRSGGRNSPLHF.

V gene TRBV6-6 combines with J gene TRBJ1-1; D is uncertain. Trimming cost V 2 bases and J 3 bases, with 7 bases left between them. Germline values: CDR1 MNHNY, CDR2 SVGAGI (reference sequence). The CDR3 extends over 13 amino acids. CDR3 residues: CASSYVGYTEAFF. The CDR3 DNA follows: TGTGCCAGCAGTTACGTGGGGTACACTGAAGCTTTCTTT.

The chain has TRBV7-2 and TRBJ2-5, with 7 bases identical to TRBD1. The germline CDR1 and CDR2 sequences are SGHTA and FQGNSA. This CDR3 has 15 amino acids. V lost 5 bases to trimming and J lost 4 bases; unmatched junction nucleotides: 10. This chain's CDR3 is CASSRDRDRRETQYF. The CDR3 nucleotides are TGTGCCAGCAGCCGCGACAGGGATCGGAGAGAGACCCAGTACTTC.

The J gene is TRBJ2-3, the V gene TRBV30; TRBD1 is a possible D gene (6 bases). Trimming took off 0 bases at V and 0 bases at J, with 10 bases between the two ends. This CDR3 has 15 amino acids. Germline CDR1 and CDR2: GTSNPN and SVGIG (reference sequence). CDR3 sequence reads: CAWSVQQGSTDTQYF. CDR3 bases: TGTGCCTGGAGTGTACAGCAGGGGAGCACAGATACGCAGTATTTT.